What follows is one TCR beta chain and its context. The data were taken from a study of blood T cell repertoires in COVID-19. Study background: Acute and convalescent COVID-19 samples came from the United States, Italy and Spain.

As handled by the study authors: From reference gene primer amplification, estimates of nucleated cell counts were derived. Assay used: immunoSEQ multiplex PCR; TCRdb lists only in-frame clones, some missing. That table furnishes V, J and clone size, whereas the DNA furnished D and trimming. The table includes 350,000 to 450,000 clones, about 90% detected once. The material sequenced was peripheral blood. The sequence was obtained from a man in his forties or fifties with acute or convalescent COVID-19.

The CDR3 coding sequence is TGTGCCAGCAGTGATCAGCGGTCGCTGGGGGGCTACACCTTC. Translation gives CASSDQRSLGGYTF. The chain uses TRBV25-1 and TRBJ1-2; D is uncertain. Trimming left V 3 bases short and J 8 bases short, with 16 bases between. Germline V CDR1 and CDR2: MGHDK, SYGVNS. This CDR3 comprises 14 residues.